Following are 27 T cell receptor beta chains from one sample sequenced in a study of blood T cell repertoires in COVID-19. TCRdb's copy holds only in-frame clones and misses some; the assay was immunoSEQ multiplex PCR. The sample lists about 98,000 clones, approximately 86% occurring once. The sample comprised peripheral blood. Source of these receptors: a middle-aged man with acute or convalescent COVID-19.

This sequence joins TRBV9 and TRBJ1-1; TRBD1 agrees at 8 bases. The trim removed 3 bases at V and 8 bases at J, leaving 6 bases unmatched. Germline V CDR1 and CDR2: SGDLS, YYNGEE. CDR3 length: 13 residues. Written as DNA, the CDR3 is TGTGCCAGCAGCGGAGGACAGGGAAACGAAGCTTTCTTT. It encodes CASSGGQGNEAFF.

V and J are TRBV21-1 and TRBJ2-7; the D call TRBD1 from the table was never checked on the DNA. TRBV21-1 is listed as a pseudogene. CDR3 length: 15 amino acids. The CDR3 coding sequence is TGTGCCAGCAGCAAAGGTCAGGACACTCCCTACGAGCAGTACTTC. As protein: CASSKGQDTPYEQYF.

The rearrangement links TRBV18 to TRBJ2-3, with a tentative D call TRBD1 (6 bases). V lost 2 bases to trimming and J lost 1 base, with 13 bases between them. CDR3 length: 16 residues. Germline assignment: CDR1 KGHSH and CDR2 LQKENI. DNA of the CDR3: TGTGCCAGCTCACCATATCTAGGGGGAGGCACAGATACGCAGTATTTT. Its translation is CASSPYLGGGTDTQYF.

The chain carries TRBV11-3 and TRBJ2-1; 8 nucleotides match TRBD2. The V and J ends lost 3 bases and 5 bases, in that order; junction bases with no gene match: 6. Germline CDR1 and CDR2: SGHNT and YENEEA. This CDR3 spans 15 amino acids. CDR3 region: CASSFTSGWDNEQFF. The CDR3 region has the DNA TGTGCCAGCAGCTTTACTAGCGGCTGGGACAATGAGCAGTTCTTC.

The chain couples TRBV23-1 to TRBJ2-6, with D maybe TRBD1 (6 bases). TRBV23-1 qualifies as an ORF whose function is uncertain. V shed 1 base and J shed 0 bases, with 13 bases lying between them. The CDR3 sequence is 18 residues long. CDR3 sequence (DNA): TGCGCCAGCAGTCAATTATACAGGGTGGGCTCTGGGGCCAACGTCCTGACTTTC. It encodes CASSQLYRVGSGANVLTF.

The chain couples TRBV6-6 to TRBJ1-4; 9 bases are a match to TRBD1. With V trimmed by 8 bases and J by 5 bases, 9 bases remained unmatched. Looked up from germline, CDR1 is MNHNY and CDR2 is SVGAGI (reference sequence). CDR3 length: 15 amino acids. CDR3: CASYPRGTGNEKLFF. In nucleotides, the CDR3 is TGTGCCAGCTATCCGAGAGGGACAGGGAATGAAAAACTGTTTTTT.

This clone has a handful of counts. DNA of the CDR3: TGTGCCAGCAGCTTAGCAGCGGGAGAAGTGGAGACCCAGTACTTC. Its translation is CASSLAAGEVETQYF. V and J are TRBV11-2 and TRBJ2-5; 8 bases agree with TRBD2. The germline V gene encodes CDR1 SGHAT and CDR2 FQNNGV. CDR3 length: 15 amino acids. The trim removed 1 base at V and 5 bases at J, leaving 6 bases unmatched.

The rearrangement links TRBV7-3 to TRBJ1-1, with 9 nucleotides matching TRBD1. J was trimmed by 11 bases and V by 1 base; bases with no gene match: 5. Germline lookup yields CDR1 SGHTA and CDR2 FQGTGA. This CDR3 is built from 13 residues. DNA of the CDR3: TGTGCCAGCAGCTTAATACAGGGGGCCGGTGCTTTCTTT. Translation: CASSLIQGAGAFF.

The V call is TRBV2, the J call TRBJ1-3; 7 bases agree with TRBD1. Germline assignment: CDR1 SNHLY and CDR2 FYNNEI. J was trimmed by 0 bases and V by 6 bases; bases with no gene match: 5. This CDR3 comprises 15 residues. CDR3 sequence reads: CASSQDRNSGNTIYF. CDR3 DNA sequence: TGTGCCAGCAGCCAGGACAGGAACTCTGGAAACACCATATATTTT.

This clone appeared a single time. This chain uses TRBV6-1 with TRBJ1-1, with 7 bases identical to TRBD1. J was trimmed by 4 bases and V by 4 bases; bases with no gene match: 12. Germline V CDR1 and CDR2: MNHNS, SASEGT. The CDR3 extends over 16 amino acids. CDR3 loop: CASSGGQMPSTTEAFF. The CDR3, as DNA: TGTGCCAGCAGTGGGGGACAGATGCCCAGTACCACTGAAGCTTTCTTT.

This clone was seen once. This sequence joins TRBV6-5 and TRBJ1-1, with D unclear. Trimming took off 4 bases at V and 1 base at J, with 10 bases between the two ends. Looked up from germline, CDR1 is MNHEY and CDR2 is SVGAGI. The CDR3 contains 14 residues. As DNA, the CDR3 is TGTGCCAGCAGTTCCCCGGGGAGGAACACTGAAGCTTTCTTT. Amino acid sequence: CASSSPGRNTEAFF.

The CDR3 coding sequence is TGCGCCAGCAGCTCGGGACAGGGGATCACTGAAGCTTTCTTT. Translated: CASSSGQGITEAFF. The genes are TRBV10-2 and TRBJ1-1; TRBD1 matches 10 bases. The germline CDR1 and CDR2 sequences are WSHSY and SAAADI. Trimming took 6 bases from V and 4 from J; bases not matched to a gene: 5. The CDR3 is 14 residues long.

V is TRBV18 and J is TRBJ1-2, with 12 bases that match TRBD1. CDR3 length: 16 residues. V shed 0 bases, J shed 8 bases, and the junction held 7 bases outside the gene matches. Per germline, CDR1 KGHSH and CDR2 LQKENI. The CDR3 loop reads CASSPPPGQGANGYTF. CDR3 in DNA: TGTGCCAGCTCACCACCCCCGGGACAGGGGGCAAACGGCTACACCTTC.

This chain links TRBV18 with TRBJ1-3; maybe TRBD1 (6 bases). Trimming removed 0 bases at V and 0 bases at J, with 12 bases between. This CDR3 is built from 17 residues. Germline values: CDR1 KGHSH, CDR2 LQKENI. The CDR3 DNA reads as TGTGCCAGCTCACCACCGTTTACAGGGCTCTCTGGAAACACCATATATTTT. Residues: CASSPPFTGLSGNTIYF.

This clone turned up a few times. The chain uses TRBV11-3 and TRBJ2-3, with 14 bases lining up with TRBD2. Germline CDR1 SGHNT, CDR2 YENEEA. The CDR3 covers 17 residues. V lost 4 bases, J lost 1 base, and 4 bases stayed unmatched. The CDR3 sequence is CASSWGLAGVGTDTQYF. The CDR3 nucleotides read TGTGCCAGCAGCTGGGGACTAGCGGGAGTCGGCACAGATACGCAGTATTTT.

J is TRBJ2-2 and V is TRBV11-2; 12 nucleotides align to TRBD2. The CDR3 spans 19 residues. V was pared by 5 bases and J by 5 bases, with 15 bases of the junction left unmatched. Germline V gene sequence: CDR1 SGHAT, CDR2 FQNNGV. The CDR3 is CASSPRTSGMALGTGELFF. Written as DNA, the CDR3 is TGTGCCAGCAGCCCGAGGACTAGCGGGATGGCTCTCGGAACCGGGGAGCTGTTTTTT.

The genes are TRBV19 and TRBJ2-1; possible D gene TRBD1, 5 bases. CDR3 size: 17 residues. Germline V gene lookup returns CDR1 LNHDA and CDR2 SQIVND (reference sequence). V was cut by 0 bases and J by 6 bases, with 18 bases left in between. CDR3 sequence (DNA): TGTGCCAGTAGTATAGATCGTAGCAGCCCTGGGGCCAATGAGCAGTTCTTC. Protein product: CASSIDRSSPGANEQFF.

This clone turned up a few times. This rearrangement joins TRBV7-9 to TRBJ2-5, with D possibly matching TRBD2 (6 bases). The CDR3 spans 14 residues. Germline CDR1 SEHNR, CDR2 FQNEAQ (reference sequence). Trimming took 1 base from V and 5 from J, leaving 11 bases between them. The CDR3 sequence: CASSLEGGAETQYF. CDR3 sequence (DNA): TGTGCCAGCAGCTTAGAAGGAGGGGCGGAGACCCAGTACTTC.

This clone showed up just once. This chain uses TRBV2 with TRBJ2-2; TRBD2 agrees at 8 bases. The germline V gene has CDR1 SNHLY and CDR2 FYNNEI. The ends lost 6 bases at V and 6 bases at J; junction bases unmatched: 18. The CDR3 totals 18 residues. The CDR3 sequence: CASSVSGTSQLRAGELFF. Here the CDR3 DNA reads TGTGCCAGCAGCGTATCCGGGACTAGTCAATTGAGGGCCGGGGAGCTGTTTTTT.

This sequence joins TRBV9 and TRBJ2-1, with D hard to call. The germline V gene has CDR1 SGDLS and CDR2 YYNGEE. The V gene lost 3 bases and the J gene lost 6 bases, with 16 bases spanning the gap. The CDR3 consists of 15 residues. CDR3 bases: TGTGCCAGCAGCGGTACTGCTCAGAGGAGCAATGAGCAGTTCTTC. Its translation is CASSGTAQRSNEQFF.

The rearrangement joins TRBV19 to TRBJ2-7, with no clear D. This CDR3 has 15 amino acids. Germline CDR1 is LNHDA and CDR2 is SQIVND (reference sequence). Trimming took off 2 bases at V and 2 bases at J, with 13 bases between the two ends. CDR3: CASSITWQAAYEQYF. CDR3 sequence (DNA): TGTGCCAGTAGTATAACTTGGCAGGCAGCCTACGAGCAGTACTTC.

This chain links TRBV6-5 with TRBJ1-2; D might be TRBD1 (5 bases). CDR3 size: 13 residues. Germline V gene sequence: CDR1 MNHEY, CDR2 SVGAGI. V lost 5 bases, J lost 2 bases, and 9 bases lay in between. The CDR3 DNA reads TGTGCCAGCAGTAGGACAACAAACTATGGCTACACCTTC. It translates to CASSRTTNYGYTF.

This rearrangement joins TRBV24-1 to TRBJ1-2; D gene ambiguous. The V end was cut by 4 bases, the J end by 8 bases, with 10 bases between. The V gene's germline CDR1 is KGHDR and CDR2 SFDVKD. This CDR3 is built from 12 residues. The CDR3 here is CATSETVGGYTF. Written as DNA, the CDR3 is TGTGCCACCAGTGAAACAGTCGGAGGCTACACCTTC.

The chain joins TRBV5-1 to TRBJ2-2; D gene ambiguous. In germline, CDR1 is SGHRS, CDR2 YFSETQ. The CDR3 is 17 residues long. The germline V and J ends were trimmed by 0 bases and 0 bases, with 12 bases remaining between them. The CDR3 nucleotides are TGCGCCAGCAGCTTGGAACGCGGCTTGACGAACACCGGGGAGCTGTTTTTT. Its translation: CASSLERGLTNTGELFF.

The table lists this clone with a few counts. The CDR3: CAWGRLAGLYEQYF. In DNA form, the CDR3 reads TGTGCCTGGGGGAGACTAGCGGGATTGTACGAGCAGTACTTC. The chain combines TRBV30 with TRBJ2-7; 11 positions match TRBD2. This CDR3 comprises 14 residues. Germline CDR1 and CDR2: GTSNPN and SVGIG (reference sequence). Unmatched junction bases numbered 7, after V lost 5 bases and J lost 4 bases.

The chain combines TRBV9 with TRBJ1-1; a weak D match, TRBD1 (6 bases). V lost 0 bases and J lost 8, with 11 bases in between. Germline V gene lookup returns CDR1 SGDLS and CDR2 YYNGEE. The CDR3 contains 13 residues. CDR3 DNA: TGTGCCAGCAGCGTAGGAGGGGGTAGAGAAGCTTTCTTT. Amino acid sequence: CASSVGGGREAFF. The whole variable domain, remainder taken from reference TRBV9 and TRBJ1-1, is DSGVTQTPKHLITATGQRVTLRCSPRSGDLSVYWYQQSLDQGLQFLIQYYNGEERAKGNILERFSAQQFPDLHSELNLSSLELGDSALYFCASSVGGGREAFFGQGTRLTVV.

This chain's CDR3 is CASRGYRGRYTEAFF. In DNA form, the CDR3 reads TGTGCCAGCAGGGGCTACAGGGGAAGGTACACTGAAGCTTTCTTT. The V and J genes are TRBV11-2 and TRBJ1-1; 7 bases fit TRBD1. V lost 6 bases and J lost 3; bases outside the gene matches: 10. CDR3 length: 15 amino acids. Germline V gene data show CDR1 as SGHAT and CDR2 as FQNNGV. Filled out from reference TRBV11-2 and TRBJ1-1, the complete variable domain reads EAGVAQSPRYKIIEKRQSVAFWCNPISGHATLYWYQQILGQGPKLLIQFQNNGVVDDSQLPKDRFSAERLKGVDSTLKIQPAKLEDSAVYLCASRGYRGRYTEAFFGQGTRLTVV.